This entry lists 23 T cell receptor beta chains sequenced from one sample in a study of Tregs in tolerant kidney transplant recipients. This table comes from immunoSEQ multiplex PCR, and its TCRdb copy is limited to in-frame clones, with some not included. The table lists some 250,000 clones, roughly four fifths of them singletons, with about 0.58% in the top ten. Specimen: CD4+ T cells from blood. The receptors were gathered from a human donor in good health.

J is TRBJ2-1 and V is TRBV7-6; TRBD1 agrees at 7 bases. Germline V lookup: CDR1 SGHVS, CDR2 FNYEAQ. The CDR3 runs to 18 residues. Losses at the gene ends were 3 bases for V and 6 bases for J; bases not matched to a gene: 17. CDR3 loop: CASSFGTPTGAAGNEQFF. The CDR3 coding sequence is TGTGCCAGCAGCTTTGGAACTCCCACAGGGGCGGCCGGCAATGAGCAGTTCTTC. Variable domain in full (rest from reference TRBV7-6 and TRBJ2-1): GAGVSQSPRYKVTKRGQDVALRCDPISGHVSLYWYRQALGQGPEFLTYFNYEAQQDKSGLPNDRFSAERPEGSISTLTIQRTEQRDSAMYRCASSFGTPTGAAGNEQFFGPGTRLTVL.

V is TRBV10-3 and J is TRBJ2-1; TRBD2 aligns across 12 bases. CDR1 is ENHRY, CDR2 SYGVKD, per germline. The CDR3 is made up of 16 amino acids. Losses at the gene ends were 4 bases for V and 3 bases for J; bases not matched to a gene: 4. CDR3 residues: CAISGTSGENYNEQFF. CDR3 in DNA: TGTGCCATCAGTGGGACTAGCGGGGAAAACTACAATGAGCAGTTCTTC.

The gene calls are TRBV7-7 and TRBJ2-1; 11 bases align to TRBD1. There are 16 residues in the CDR3. Germline CDR1 reads SSHAT; CDR2 reads FNYEAQ (reference sequence). Here the CDR3 DNA reads TGTGCTAGCTTCCCCCGAGCAGGACAGGGGGCTAATGAGCAGTTCTTC. This sequence encodes CASFPRAGQGANEQFF.

The chain combines TRBV5-1 with TRBJ2-1; 9 nucleotides match TRBD1. Trimming took 3 bases from V and 5 from J; bases not matched to a gene: 6. Germline assignment: CDR1 SGHRS and CDR2 YFSETQ. The length of the CDR3 is 15 residues. The CDR3 spells CASSWGDRDHNEQFF. For the CDR3, the DNA is TGCGCCAGCAGCTGGGGGGACAGGGACCACAATGAGCAGTTCTTC.

This clone was found a few times. The chain combines TRBV6-5 with TRBJ1-1; D is perhaps TRBD1 (5 bases). Germline V gene lookup returns CDR1 MNHEY and CDR2 SVGAGI. The CDR3 is 16 amino acids. V lost 2 bases and J 3 bases, leaving 16 bases between the germline ends. The CDR3 is CASSYGGNGGDTEAFF. Here the CDR3 DNA reads TGTGCCAGCAGTTACGGGGGGAACGGGGGAGACACTGAAGCTTTCTTT.

DNA of the CDR3: TGCGCCAGCAGCTTGGCAAAGCGGCTAGACCCTAGCACAGATACGCAGTATTTT. This codes for CASSLAKRLDPSTDTQYF. The chain carries TRBV5-1 and TRBJ2-3; a weak D match, TRBD2 (5 bases). Germline V lookup: CDR1 SGHRS, CDR2 YFSETQ. This CDR3 comprises 18 residues. V was cut by 0 bases and J by 0 bases, with 17 bases left in between.

This chain uses TRBV4-1 with TRBJ1-5, with D unresolved. V lost 4 bases and J lost 7, with 8 bases in between. Germline V gene lookup returns CDR1 MGHRA and CDR2 YSYEKL. This CDR3 is built from 12 residues. The CDR3: CASSLPGQPQHF. The CDR3 DNA follows: TGCGCCAGCAGCCTGCCAGGACAGCCCCAGCATTTT.

The chain uses TRBV18 and TRBJ1-1; no clear D gene. Trimming stripped 0 bases from V and 4 bases from J, with 15 bases between. The CDR3 contains 16 residues. The germline V gene encodes CDR1 KGHSH and CDR2 LQKENI. CDR3 sequence: CASSPPVSDTSTEAFF. The CDR3 DNA is TGTGCCAGCTCACCACCGGTTTCGGATACTTCCACTGAAGCTTTCTTT.

The chain uses TRBV5-6 and TRBJ2-1; no clear D. Between the trimmed V and J ends, which lost 2 bases and 3 bases, there was a span of 6 bases. This CDR3 region has 13 residues. Germline V lookup: CDR1 SGHDT, CDR2 YYEEEE. CDR3 in amino acids: CASSFDSYNEQFF. The CDR3, as DNA: TGTGCCAGCAGCTTTGATAGCTACAATGAGCAGTTCTTC.

This rearrangement joins TRBV7-2 to TRBJ1-5; 7 nucleotides agree with TRBD1. V dropped 1 base and J dropped 4; count of bases not matched to a gene: 4. The CDR3 sequence is 15 residues long. Germline V CDR1 and CDR2: SGHTA, FQGNSA. CDR3 protein: CASSLVGQSNQPQHF. In nucleotides, the CDR3 is TGTGCCAGCAGCTTAGTGGGACAGTCTAATCAGCCCCAGCATTTT.

The chain uses TRBV4-1 and TRBJ1-3; 7 bases are shared with TRBD1. V shed 1 base and J 8 bases; nucleotides not matched to a gene: 5. The V gene's germline CDR1 is MGHRA and CDR2 YSYEKL. This CDR3 comprises 14 residues. The CDR3 DNA reads TGCGCCAGCAGCCAAGGAGACAGGGCGGACACCATATATTTT. Translation: CASSQGDRADTIYF.

As concerns this clone: Other nucleotide sequences from this sample produce the same CDR3. J is TRBJ1-1 and V is TRBV6-5; D not resolved. Trimming stripped 0 bases from V and 1 base from J, with 6 bases between. The length of the CDR3 is 14 residues. Germline CDR1 is MNHEY and CDR2 is SVGAGI. The CDR3: CASSYSGRNTEAFF. CDR3 nucleotide sequence: TGTGCCAGCAGTTACTCTGGGAGGAACACTGAAGCTTTCTTT.

This clone was counted a single time. This chain uses TRBV7-8 with TRBJ1-5; no definite D call. Deletions cut 2 bases from V and 0 bases from J, with 8 bases between. The CDR3 has 15 amino acids. CDR1 is SGHVS, CDR2 FQNEAQ, per germline. CDR3 in DNA: TGTGCCAGCAGCTTAACCAGATATAGCAATCAGCCCCAGCATTTT. Protein product: CASSLTRYSNQPQHF. Full variable domain (outside the CDR3, taken from reference TRBV7-8 and TRBJ1-5): GAGVSQSPRYKVAKRGQDVALRCDPISGHVSLFWYQQALGQGPEFLTYFQNEAQLDKSGLPSDRFFAERPEGSVSTLKIQRTQQEDSAVYLCASSLTRYSNQPQHFGDGTRLSIL.

The rearrangement links TRBV6-1 to TRBJ1-3; D is perhaps TRBD1 (6 bases). CDR1 and CDR2 from the germline V gene are MNHNS and SASEGT. The V and J ends lost 6 bases and 9 bases respectively, with 18 bases between them. The CDR3 covers 14 residues. The CDR3 loop is CASRDSPTRSTIYF. CDR3 nucleotide sequence: TGTGCCAGCAGGGACAGCCCCACACGGAGCACCATATATTTT.

The rearrangement uses TRBV10-1 and TRBJ1-1, with D maybe TRBD1 (5 bases). V lost 10 bases and J lost 4, with 31 bases in between. Germline V gene sequence: CDR1 WNHNN, CDR2 SYGVQD (reference sequence). This CDR3 is 18 amino acids long. The CDR3 sequence: CATPQGSSNKGPSTEAFF. CDR3 coding DNA: TGCGCCACCCCCCAGGGCAGCTCAAATAAGGGCCCATCCACTGAAGCTTTCTTT.

V gene TRBV10-3 combines with J gene TRBJ2-3, with a weak D call TRBD2 (5 bases). V lost 0 bases and J 1 base, leaving 5 bases between the germline ends. The CDR3 length is 14 residues. The germline gives CDR1 ENHRY, CDR2 SYGVKD. The CDR3 sequence: CAISESSGTDTQYF. CDR3 nucleotide sequence: TGTGCCATCAGTGAGTCTAGCGGCACAGATACGCAGTATTTT.

The chain joins TRBV6-5 to TRBJ2-4; D is ambiguous. The V gene's germline CDR1 is MNHEY and CDR2 SVGAGI. The length of the CDR3 is 13 residues. The CDR3 DNA reads as TGTGTCACCCTCGGAAGAGGCAAAAACATTCAGTACTTC. Protein: CVTLGRGKNIQYF.

V is TRBV5-1 and J is TRBJ1-1; 8 bases line up with TRBD1. V was clipped by 4 bases and J by 1 base; unmatched bases: 6. CDR3 length: 15 residues. The germline CDR1 and CDR2 sequences are SGHRS and YFSETQ. CDR3 sequence (DNA): TGCGCCAGCAGCCTAGGACAGGGCCGGAACACTGAAGCTTTCTTT. Residues: CASSLGQGRNTEAFF.

The table lists this clone with a count of one. The rearrangement uses TRBV6-1 and TRBJ2-3; TRBD2 agrees at 7 bases. Germline V gives CDR1 MNHNS, CDR2 SASEGT. The CDR3 loop spans 16 amino acids. The trim removed 2 bases at V and 5 bases at J, leaving 10 bases unmatched. CDR3: CASSEYLGGLGDTQYF. For the CDR3, the DNA is TGTGCCAGCAGTGAATATTTGGGAGGGTTGGGAGATACGCAGTATTTT.

The V gene is TRBV30, the J gene TRBJ1-1; no firm D call. Germline values: CDR1 GTSNPN, CDR2 SVGIG (reference sequence). The CDR3 has 13 amino acids. The germline V and J ends were trimmed by 0 bases and 1 base, with 6 bases remaining between them. CDR3 DNA sequence: TGTGCCTGGAGTGTAGGGCCGAACACTGAAGCTTTCTTT. Amino acid sequence: CAWSVGPNTEAFF.

This clone was seen a handful of times. This chain joins TRBV5-1 and TRBJ1-3; D possibly corresponds to TRBD1 (6 bases). This CDR3 spans 16 amino acids. Germline lookup yields CDR1 SGHRS and CDR2 YFSETQ. The V end was cut by 3 bases, the J end by 1 base, with 14 bases between. Here the CDR3 DNA reads TGCGCCAGCAGCTGGGGGCCGGGGGGATCTGGAAACACCATATATTTT. The encoded protein is CASSWGPGGSGNTIYF.

The chain employs TRBV30 and TRBJ1-5; D is perhaps TRBD1 (5 bases). V lost 8 bases and J 1 base, leaving 15 bases between the germline ends. Germline V gene data show CDR1 as GTSNPN and CDR2 as SVGIG (reference sequence). This CDR3 is 14 amino acids long. The DNA of the CDR3 is TGTGCCCAGGCGGAGGGGTACAGCAATCAGCCCCAGCATTTT. Encoded protein: CAQAEGYSNQPQHF.

Only one count was recorded for this clone. This CDR3 reads CASSLVQGARSYGYTF. The CDR3 DNA reads TGTGCCAGCAGCTTAGTACAGGGGGCGCGGAGCTATGGCTACACCTTC. The chain carries TRBV7-9 and TRBJ1-2, with 9 bases that match TRBD1. The germline CDR1 and CDR2 sequences are SEHNR and FQNEAQ (reference sequence). The J segment lost 4 bases and the V segment lost 1 base, leaving 7 bases of the junction unmatched. The CDR3 runs to 16 residues.